A selection of T cell receptor beta chains follows, all from one sample in a study of blood T cell repertoires in COVID-19. Libraries were prepared by immunoSEQ multiplex PCR; TCRdb keeps only in-frame clonotypes and omits some of them. Of 400,000 to 450,000 clones listed, 70% to 90% were seen once; the top ten hold almost 1.5%. The sequencing sample was made of peripheral blood. The receptors come from a woman aged 30 to 39 with active or convalescent COVID-19. Each CDR3 is given without its conserved first and last residue.

>TRBV6-5|TRBJ1-1
ASSYDRWNTEAF
>TRBV3-1/TRBV3-2|TRBJ1-1
ASSRIDTGTEAF
>TRBV6-5|TRBJ2-2
ASRRQLTGELF
>TRBV6-5|TRBJ1-1
ASSSRTGGNTEAF
>TRBV10-3|TRBJ1-2
AISDGGSTNYGYT
>TRBV24-1|TRBJ1-6
ATSDYRGRDSPLH
>TRBV2|TRBJ1-4
ASSTGVSATNEKLF
>TRBV28|TRBJ2-2
ASREPYTGELF
>TRBV5-1|TRBJ2-1
ASSIFRDFSYNEQF
>TRBV4-1|TRBJ2-1
ASSQEGGGANNEQF
>TRBV19|TRBJ1-2
ASSPRDRVGYT
>TRBV5-1|TRBJ1-1
ASSGGQGANTEAF
>TRBV24-1|TRBJ2-3
ATSDPLAGVDTQY
>TRBV19|TRBJ1-2
ASTLRDRGNYGYT
>TRBV6-5|TRBJ1-2
ASSSGGGYGYT
>TRBV29-1|TRBJ1-4
SVTTGGATNEKLF
>TRBV3-1/TRBV3-2|TRBJ2-1
ASSHTGGYEQF
>TRBV19|TRBJ2-7
ASSPGGAGYEQY
>TRBV5-1|TRBJ1-4
ASSTGSTTNEKLF
>TRBV4-1|TRBJ1-2
ASSQGGQGPGFRGYT
>TRBV10-2|TRBJ2-5
ASSVEKGAVMETQY
>TRBV5-1|TRBJ2-2
ASSLAGQPAGGGELF
>TRBV18|TRBJ1-6
ASSPQDRASPLH
>TRBV18|TRBJ1-6
ASSPPEGARSPLH
>TRBV6-1|TRBJ1-2
ASSDKGQGWYGYT
>TRBV19|TRBJ1-5
ASSIAGLGYQPQH
>TRBV12-3/TRBV12-4|TRBJ1-5
ASSLNADQPQH
>TRBV27|TRBJ2-7
ASSLGTGFYEQY
>TRBV7-2|TRBJ2-7
ASSLLVGKTYEQY
>TRBV12-3/TRBV12-4|TRBJ1-2
ASRSDRGYGYT
>TRBV3-1/TRBV3-2|TRBJ1-1
ASSQYKNTEAF
>TRBV11-2|TRBJ1-2
ASSLAAGERGYT
>TRBV27|TRBJ1-1
ASSLTRTGEAF
>TRBV9|TRBJ1-1
ASSGPRDRAVNTEAF
>TRBV6-5|TRBJ1-3
ASSYGGRSGNTIY
>TRBV5-1|TRBJ2-2
ASSLGGHNTGELF
>TRBV7-9|TRBJ2-2
ASDEVASGHTNTGELF
>TRBV6-5|TRBJ2-7
ASSRNRDRVHEQY
>TRBV14|TRBJ1-4
ASSHQDRVNEKLF
>TRBV6-5|TRBJ1-1
ASSYGADYEAF
>TRBV19|TRBJ2-1
ASSMQGTGAKVNEQF
>TRBV10-3|TRBJ1-2
AISEVGRGSYGYT
>TRBV7-2|TRBJ2-2
ASSLGQGVLGELF
>TRBV5-4|TRBJ1-1
ASSLAGPSTEAF
>TRBV5-4|TRBJ2-1
ASSLGGGRAYNEQF
>TRBV5-1|TRBJ2-7
ASGEPKTGQGRIGYEQY
>TRBV9|TRBJ1-3
ASSAVGGAGNTIY
>TRBV30|TRBJ1-2
AWTGGSGYT
>TRBV11-2|TRBJ2-6
ATTRTVSQPPSGANVLT
>TRBV19|TRBJ2-3
ASSMLGLAGLVDTQY
>TRBV27|TRBJ2-1
ASGVLAGVNEQF
>TRBV13|TRBJ1-2
ASSLGTAYNYGYT